This TCR beta chain stems from a study of breast tumors, draining lymph nodes, adjacent tissues. The study, taken as a whole, reports: Luminal-like breast cancer showed significantly greater tumor-nontumor repertoire similarity than basal-like breast cancer did.

This CDR3 comprises 14 residues. The ends were cut back, 6 bases at V and 1 base at J, with 12 bases in the middle. TCRdb called the multiplex PCR reads again in MiXCR, with one record for every CDR3 protein. The data contain about 47,000 distinct CDR3 sequences, 20% to 25% of them seen just once; the ten biggest clones take up more than 6.5%. This clonotype was seen more than once but under ten times. Its antigen is not known. V is TRBV12-3 or TRBV12-4 and J is TRBJ2-5; D gene uncertain. Sequenced material: breast tumor tissue. This receptor was obtained from a female donor with breast cancer. Some clones in this sample may be carry-over from other donors' samples. CDR3 loop: CASSLGRSQETQYF. DNA of the CDR3: TGTGCCAGCAGCCTAGGCCGGAGCCAAGAGACCCAGTACTTC.